This TCR beta chain comes out of a study of blood T cell repertoires in COVID-19. This CDR3 has 14 amino acids. In germline, CDR1 is LGHNA, CDR2 YSLEER. Between the trimmed V and J ends, which lost 6 bases and 3 bases, there was a span of 14 bases. Assay: immunoSEQ multiplex PCR; the TCRdb copy retains only in-frame clones and omits some. Among roughly 160,000 clones, about 86% were seen once, and the ten largest hold 5.5% to 8%. This clonotype originated in a man in his fifties with active or convalescent COVID-19. The sequencing input was peripheral blood. The chain recombines TRBV4-3 with TRBJ1-1; no definite D call. This CDR3 reads CASRKYFADTEAFF. CDR3 sequence (DNA): TGCGCCAGCAGAAAGTATTTCGCGGACACTGAAGCTTTCTTT.